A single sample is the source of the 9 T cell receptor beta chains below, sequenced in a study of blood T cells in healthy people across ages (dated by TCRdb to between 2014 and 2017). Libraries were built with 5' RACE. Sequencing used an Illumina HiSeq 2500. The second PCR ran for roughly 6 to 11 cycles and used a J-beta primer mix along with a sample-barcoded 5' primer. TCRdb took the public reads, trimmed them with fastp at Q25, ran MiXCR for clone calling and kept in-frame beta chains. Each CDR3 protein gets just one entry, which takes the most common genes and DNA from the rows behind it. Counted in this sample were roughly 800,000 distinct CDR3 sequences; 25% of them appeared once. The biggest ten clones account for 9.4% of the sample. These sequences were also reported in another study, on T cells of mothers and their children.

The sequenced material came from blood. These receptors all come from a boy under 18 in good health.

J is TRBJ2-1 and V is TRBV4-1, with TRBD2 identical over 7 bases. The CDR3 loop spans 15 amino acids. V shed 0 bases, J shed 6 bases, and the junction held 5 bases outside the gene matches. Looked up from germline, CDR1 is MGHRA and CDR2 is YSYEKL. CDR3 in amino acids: CASSQDGLVGNEQFF. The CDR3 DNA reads TGCGCCAGCAGCCAAGACGGACTAGTAGGCAATGAGCAGTTCTTC.

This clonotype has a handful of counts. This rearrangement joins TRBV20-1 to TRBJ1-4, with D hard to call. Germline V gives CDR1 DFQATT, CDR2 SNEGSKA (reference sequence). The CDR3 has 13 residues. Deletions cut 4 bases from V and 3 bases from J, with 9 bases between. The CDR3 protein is CSATALSNEKLFF. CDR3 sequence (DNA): TGCAGTGCTACGGCACTTTCTAATGAAAAACTGTTTTTT.

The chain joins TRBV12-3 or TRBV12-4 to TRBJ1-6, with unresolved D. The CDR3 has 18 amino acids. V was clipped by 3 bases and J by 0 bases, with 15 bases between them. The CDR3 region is CASSFRTPRSSYNSPLHF. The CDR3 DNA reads TGTGCCAGCAGTTTTAGGACTCCCAGGAGCTCCTATAATTCACCCCTCCACTTT.

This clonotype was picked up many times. The CDR3 here is CASSLLGGELFF. DNA of the CDR3: TGTGCCAGCAGTCTATTGGGTGGGGAGCTGTTTTTT. The chain links TRBV6-5 to TRBJ2-2, with D hard to call. V shed 5 bases and J shed 8 bases, with 9 bases lying between them. The CDR3 consists of 12 residues. CDR1 MNHEY and CDR2 SVGAGI come from the germline V gene.

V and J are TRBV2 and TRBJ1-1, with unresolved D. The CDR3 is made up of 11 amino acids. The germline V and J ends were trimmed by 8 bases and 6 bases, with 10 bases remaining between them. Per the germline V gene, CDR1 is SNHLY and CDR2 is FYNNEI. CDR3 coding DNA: TGTGCCAGCGTAGGGAGTCCTGAAGCTTTCTTT. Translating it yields CASVGSPEAFF.

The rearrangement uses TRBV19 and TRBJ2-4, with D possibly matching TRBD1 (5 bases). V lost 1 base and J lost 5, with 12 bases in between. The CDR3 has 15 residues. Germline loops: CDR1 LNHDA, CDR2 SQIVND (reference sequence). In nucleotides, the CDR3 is TGTGCCAGTAGTATAGTTGGGGCTGGCGAAAACATTCAGTACTTC. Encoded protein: CASSIVGAGENIQYF.

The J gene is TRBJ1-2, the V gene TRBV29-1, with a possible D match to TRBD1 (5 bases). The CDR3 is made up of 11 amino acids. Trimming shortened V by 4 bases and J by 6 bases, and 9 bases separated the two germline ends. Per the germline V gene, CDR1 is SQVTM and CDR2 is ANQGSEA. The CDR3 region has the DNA TGCAGCGTTGCGGACATGGATGGCTACACCTTC. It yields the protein CSVADMDGYTF. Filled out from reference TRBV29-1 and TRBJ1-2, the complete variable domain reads SAVISQKPSRDICQRGTSLTIQCQVDSQVTMMFWYRQQPGQSLTLIATANQGSEATYESGFVIDKFPISRPNLTFSTLTVSNMSPEDSSIYLCSVADMDGYTFGSGTRLTVV.

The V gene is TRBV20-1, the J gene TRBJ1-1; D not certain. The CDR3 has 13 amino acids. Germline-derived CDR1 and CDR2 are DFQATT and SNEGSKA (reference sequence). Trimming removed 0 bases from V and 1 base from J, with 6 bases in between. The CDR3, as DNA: TGCAGTGCTAGAGATCCAAGGAACACTGAAGCTTTCTTT. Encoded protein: CSARDPRNTEAFF.

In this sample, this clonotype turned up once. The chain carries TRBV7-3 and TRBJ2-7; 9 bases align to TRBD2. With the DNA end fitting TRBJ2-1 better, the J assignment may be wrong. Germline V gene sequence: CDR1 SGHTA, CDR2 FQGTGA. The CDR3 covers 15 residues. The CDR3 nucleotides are TGTGCCAGCAGCCCCTTAGCGGGAGTACGGAATGAGCAGTTCTTC. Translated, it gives CASSPLAGVRNEQFF.